The 2 T cell receptor beta chains below come from one sample, sequenced in a study of blood T cell repertoires in COVID-19. Generated by immunoSEQ multiplex PCR, the TCRdb table keeps only in-frame clones and is missing some. The sample includes fewer than 350,000 clones, about 91% seen only once; the top ten take about 9.5%. Sequencing used PBMCs or T cells enriched from blood (not recorded which). These receptors were collected from a woman aged 40 to 55 who had recovered from COVID-19.

J is TRBJ2-7 and V is TRBV15; 7 nucleotides match TRBD1. The CDR3 covers 15 residues. The V segment lost 5 bases and the J segment 2 bases; nucleotides outside the gene matches: 9. Germline V gives CDR1 LNHNV, CDR2 YYDKDF (reference sequence). The CDR3 DNA reads TGTGCCACCAGCCCCAGCGCAGGGGGAACCTACGAGCAGTACTTC. Protein: CATSPSAGGTYEQYF. Using reference TRBV15 and TRBJ2-7 for the parts outside the CDR3, the full variable domain is DAMVIQNPRYQVTQFGKPVTLSCSQTLNHNVMYWYQQKSSQAPKLLFHYYDKDFNNEADTPDNFQSRRPNTSFCFLDIRSPGLGDTAMYLCATSPSAGGTYEQYFGPGTRLTVT.

V usage is TRBV5-3 and J usage is TRBJ2-7; no definite D call. TRBV5-3 carries the ORF label, with uncertain function. V was shortened by 1 base and J by 0 bases, with 2 bases between the two germline ends. This CDR3 is 12 amino acids long. The CDR3 DNA sequence: TGTGCCAGAAGCTTGCTCTCCTACGAGCAGTACTTC. This translates into CARSLLSYEQYF.